This T cell receptor (beta chain) comes out of a study of cytomegalovirus exposure and HLA in healthy donors. The CDR3 has 18 amino acids. Trimming cost V 5 bases and J 0 bases; bases outside gene matches: 6. The germline V gene encodes CDR1 MNHEY and CDR2 SMNVEV (reference sequence). The PCR made use of 60 Vbeta and 13 Jbeta primers. Sequencing was performed with immunoSEQ multiplex PCR; in TCRdb, only in-frame clones are kept and a portion is missing. The data contain 170,000 or so clones, over 70% of them singletons. With regard to this clone: Its cognate antigen is unknown.

General study results and limits: For most TCR beta V segments, an earlier analysis put the productive rate at about 90% or about 30% of the time. Reports indicated that the classifier achieved high specificity and sensitivity in diagnosing cytomegalovirus status.

This sequence joins TRBV27 and TRBJ2-1; 14 positions match TRBD2. Sequences were obtained from PBMCs. The clonotype originates from a young woman in good health and CMV-seropositive. In DNA, the CDR3 is TGTGCCAGCAGTAGGACTAGCGGGAGGCTTAACTCCTACAATGAGCAGTTCTTC. It encodes CASSRTSGRLNSYNEQFF.